This TCR beta chain was sequenced in a study of shared clonotypes between healthy human individuals. Measured with immunoSEQ multiplex PCR; TCRdb has only the in-frame clones, and not every one. The table records 2 million to 2.5 million clones, roughly 91% of them present only once. This CDR3 region has 16 residues. The V gene lost 2 bases and the J gene lost 8 bases, with 18 bases spanning the gap. Germline V gene data show CDR1 as SEHNR and CDR2 as FQNEAQ (reference sequence). The naive CD8 fraction comprised CD45RO-negative cells positively selected for CCR7 and excluded terminally differentiated effector memory CD45RA+ cells.

The source of this sequence is a man younger than 30 in good health. Some clones in this sample may be carry-over from other donors' samples. The sample comprised naive CD8+ T cells from PBMCs. The chain couples TRBV7-9 to TRBJ2-2; possibly TRBD1 or TRBD2 for D (5 bases each). The DNA of the CDR3 is TGTGCCAGCAGCTTAACCGGGGCCGCCTATCTAGGGGAGCTGTTTTTT. Its protein product is CASSLTGAAYLGELFF. The complete variable domain, with remaining parts taken from reference TRBV7-9 and TRBJ2-2, reads DTGVSQNPRHKITKRGQNVTFRCDPISEHNRLYWYRQTLGQGPEFLTYFQNEAQLEKSRLLSDRFSAERPKGSFSTLEIQRTEQGDSAMYLCASSLTGAAYLGELFFGEGSRLTVL.